This TCR beta chain was profiled in a study of T cell responses to AZD1222 COVID-19 vaccine. This table comes from immunoSEQ multiplex PCR, and its TCRdb copy is limited to in-frame clones, with some not included. The sample contains about 210,000 clones, around 94% of which appear only once. The germline V and J ends were trimmed by 0 bases and 4 bases, with 9 bases remaining between them. There are 14 residues in the CDR3. Germline assignment: CDR1 SGHRS and CDR2 YFSETQ. The clonotype originates from an adult who received the MenACWY meningococcal vaccine as a control. The chain is built from TRBV5-1 and TRBJ2-3; D is unclear. The specimen was peripheral blood, collected 28 days after the second dose of the MenACWY control vaccine. The CDR3 loop is CASSLEYSADTQYF. The CDR3 nucleotides are TGCGCCAGCAGCTTGGAGTACTCCGCAGATACGCAGTATTTT. Full variable domain (rest looked up from reference TRBV5-1 and TRBJ2-3): KAGVTQTPRYLIKTRGQQVTLSCSPISGHRSVSWYQQTPGQGLQFLFEYFSETQRNKGNFPGRFSGRQFSNSRSEMNVSTLELGDSALYLCASSLEYSADTQYFGPGTRLTVL.